The sequence of this T cell receptor (beta chain) was determined in a study of T-cell reconstitution after alpha-beta-depleted transplantation in children. This clonotype has a count of ten or more. Germline V gives CDR1 LGHNT, CDR2 FRNRAP. The CDR3 sequence is 13 residues long. V was cut by 10 bases and J by 2 bases, with 14 bases left in between. The authors prepared the TCRbeta library with unique molecular identifiers. MiXCR, run by TCRdb on the PCR reads, gives a single entry per CDR3 protein. The top ten hold approximately 1% of the sample, which has around 680,000 distinct CDR3 sequences, about 15% seen once.

The starting material was PBMCs from the stem cell graft donor, obtained from the stem cell graft. The sequence was collected from a human donor who donated a stem cell graft to a child with acute myeloid leukemia. The chain combines TRBV12-5 with TRBJ2-5, with D perhaps TRBD1 or TRBD2 (6 bases each). The CDR3 DNA is TGTGCTACCTCCCGGGGGCGGCAAGAGACCCAGTACTTC. Translating it yields CATSRGRQETQYF.